This TCR beta chain was sequenced during a study of T-cell reconstitution after alpha-beta-depleted transplantation in children. Trimming removed 0 bases at V and 7 bases at J, with 13 bases between. The CDR3 loop spans 15 amino acids. The germline V gene has CDR1 MRHNA and CDR2 SNTAGT. This clonotype was observed a few times. Unique molecular identifiers were used in preparing the TCRbeta library. TCRdb ran MiXCR on the PCR reads and lists one entry per CDR3 protein. The sample carries 600,000 or so distinct CDR3 sequences, roughly 23% recorded once. The specimen was PBMCs, mostly from graft donor cells, collected 360 days after TCRalphabeta/CD19-depleted stem cell transplant. This TCR was recovered from a boy less than two years old who had a stem cell transplant for acute myeloid leukemia, so the T cells may come from the graft donor. The genes are TRBV6-4 and TRBJ2-1; tentatively, D is TRBD2 (5 bases). CDR3 nucleotides: TGTGCCAGCAGTGACTCCGGTACTCCGGGGAATGAGCAGTTCTTC. Translation gives CASSDSGTPGNEQFF.